Listed below are T cell receptor beta chains from one sample, sequenced in a study of vaccination effects on CD4 cells after COVID-19. These receptors have no identified antigens. Sequencing used immunoSEQ multiplex PCR; TCRdb keeps in-frame clones, though not all of them. The sample contains some 69,000 clones, less than 75% of which appear only once. The sample was CD4+ T cells from PBMCs cultured without peptide, taken after COVID-19 vaccination. The source is a human donor who received a COVID-19 vaccine. Each CDR3 is given with its conserved first and last residue. A D gene is named only where the DNA matches it firmly. Only part of the rows carry a size: once, few, many, or a class if the clone is expanded.

v_gene	j_gene	abundance	d_gene	CDR3nt	CDR3aa
TRBV6-6	TRBJ2-6	NA	TRBD1	TGTGCCAGCAATCGGGACAGGGATCCCTCTGGGGCCAACGTCCTGACTTTC	CASNRDRDPSGANVLTF
TRBV5-1	TRBJ1-4	few	TRBD1	TGCGCCAGCAGCCCTACACAGGGGGCGGTTGAAAAACTGTTTTTT	CASSPTQGAVEKLFF
TRBV7-3	TRBJ2-2	NA	NA	TGTGCCAGCAGCTTAACAAGGCCACAAGGGGGGGATTCCGGGGAGCTGTTTTTT	CASSLTRPQGGDSGELFF
TRBV2	TRBJ1-2	NA	NA	TGTGCCAGCAGTGTACAGCTGTTCTATGGCTACACCTTC	CASSVQLFYGYTF
TRBV6-6	TRBJ2-3	NA	NA	TGTGCCAGCAGTTCCGGGGGCAGGACAGATACGCAGTATTTT	CASSSGGRTDTQYF
TRBV2	TRBJ1-2	NA	NA	TGTGCCAGCAGTGAAGCGATCTTTTCCCCCCTCGTGGATGCTCCTAACTATGGCTACACCTTC	CASSEAIFSPLVDAPNYGYTF
TRBV24-1	TRBJ1-1	NA	NA	TGTGCCACCAGTGGGTCCAGTGAAGCTTTCTTT	CATSGSSEAFF
TRBV2	TRBJ2-4	NA	NA	TGTGCCAGCAGTGAAAAAAACATTCAGTACTTC	CASSEKNIQYF
TRBV5-1	TRBJ1-6	NA	NA	TGCGCCAGCAGCCCTGACAGGCGGTCATATTCACCCCTCCACTTT	CASSPDRRSYSPLHF
TRBV28	TRBJ1-2	NA	NA	TGTGCCAGCAGGTCCTCGTCCCAACGTGGCTACACCTTC	CASRSSSQRGYTF
TRBV7-2	TRBJ1-1	NA	TRBD1	TGTGCCAGCAGCTACCGGGGACAGGGTCTCGAAGCTTTCTTT	CASSYRGQGLEAFF
TRBV18	TRBJ1-1	few	NA	TGTGCCAGCTCACCCAGGAACGCGGGGGCTTTCTTT	CASSPRNAGAFF
TRBV2	TRBJ2-3	once	NA	TGTGCCAGCAGGTTACTAGTGATCTCTAGCACAGATACGCAGTATTTT	CASRLLVISSTDTQYF
TRBV5-1	TRBJ1-6	NA	TRBD1	TGCGCCAGCAGCTACTCCCTCCAGGGGGCGGATTCACCCCTCCACTTT	CASSYSLQGADSPLHF
TRBV2	TRBJ2-1	NA	NA	TGTGCCAGCACCGTCGGGGGTCGGTCCTACAATGAGCAGTTCTTC	CASTVGGRSYNEQFF
TRBV6-5	TRBJ1-4	NA	NA	TGTGCCAGCAGTTACTCGGATCAGGGTGAAAAACTGTTTTTT	CASSYSDQGEKLFF
TRBV27	TRBJ1-1	NA	NA	TGTGCCAGCAGTGACCGACACCTGAACACTGAAGCTTTCTTT	CASSDRHLNTEAFF
TRBV20-1	TRBJ1-2	NA	NA	TGCAGTGCTAGTATCGGGATTATGTACGGTGGCTACACCTTC	CSASIGIMYGGYTF
TRBV27	TRBJ2-3	few	TRBD2	TGTGCCAGCAGTTCGGGACTAGCGGGTGTCACAGATACGCAGTATTTT	CASSSGLAGVTDTQYF
TRBV29-1	TRBJ1-1	NA	NA	TGCAGCGTTTATGACGTAGATGGCGGTGGTGAAGCTTTCTTT	CSVYDVDGGGEAFF
TRBV30	TRBJ1-5	NA	NA	TGTGCCTGGAGTCCGGGGACGCATCAGCCCCAGCATTTT	CAWSPGTHQPQHF
TRBV11-2	TRBJ1-3	once	TRBD1	TGTGCCAGCAGCTTTCGGACAGGGGGTATCTCTGGAAACACCATATATTTT	CASSFRTGGISGNTIYF
TRBV2	TRBJ2-5	NA	TRBD2	TGTGCCAGCAGTTATAGCGGGGGGGAAGAGACCCAGTACTTC	CASSYSGGEETQYF
TRBV29-1	TRBJ1-3	NA	NA	TGCAGCGCCACGGGACCGGCCACAAACACCATATATTTT	CSATGPATNTIYF
TRBV6-5	TRBJ1-3	NA	NA	TGTGCCAGCAGAGTCGGGAGCTCTGGAAACACCATATATTTT	CASRVGSSGNTIYF
TRBV7-2	TRBJ1-2	few	TRBD1	TGTGCCAGCAGCTCGGACAGGGCCAACTATGGCTACACCTTC	CASSSDRANYGYTF
TRBV9	TRBJ2-5	NA	TRBD2	TGTGCCAGCAGCGTGGGTTTACTAGCGGGGGCTCAAGAGACCCAGTACTTC	CASSVGLLAGAQETQYF
TRBV5-1	TRBJ1-5	few	NA	TGCGCCAGCAGCTTGGACCCCAGCAATCAGCCCCAGCATTTT	CASSLDPSNQPQHF
TRBV3-1/TRBV3-2	TRBJ1-3	few	NA	TGTGCCAGCAGTCGACCAGGGGAGTTGAGTGGAAACACCATATATTTT	CASSRPGELSGNTIYF
TRBV2	TRBJ2-3	NA	NA	TGTGCCAGCAGCCCGACTCATACGGGAGATACGCAGTATTTT	CASSPTHTGDTQYF
TRBV10-1	TRBJ1-1	few	NA	TGCGCCAGCAGTGAATCGGTTTCAGGGAGGACTGAAGCTTTCTTT	CASSESVSGRTEAFF
TRBV13	TRBJ2-3	NA	NA	TGTGCCAGCAGCTCCCTAGGTACGCAGTATTTT	CASSSLGTQYF
TRBV7-2	TRBJ2-2	NA	NA	TGTGCCAGCAGCTTAGCGATAGGGAACACCGGGGAGCTGTTTTTT	CASSLAIGNTGELFF
TRBV24-1	TRBJ1-4	NA	NA	TGTGCCACCAGGGAGACAGGCGGGGATGAAAAACTGTTTTTT	CATRETGGDEKLFF
TRBV7-2	TRBJ2-5	NA	NA	TGTGCCAGCAGCTTAGTGGCCGCCCAAGAGACCCAGTACTTC	CASSLVAAQETQYF
TRBV11-2	TRBJ1-2	NA	NA	TGTGCCAGCAGCTTAGATCGGACAGCCAATGGCTACACCTTC	CASSLDRTANGYTF
TRBV24-1	TRBJ1-4	NA	NA	TGTGCCACCAGTGAAACGACAGAGAAACTGTTTTTT	CATSETTEKLFF
TRBV7-2	TRBJ1-4	few	NA	TGTGCCAGCAGCCCCTCCCCTAATGAAAAACTGTTTTTT	CASSPSPNEKLFF
TRBV19	TRBJ2-1	NA	TRBD1	TGTGCCAGTAGTATAAACCAGGGGGCCTATGAGCAGTTCTTC	CASSINQGAYEQFF
TRBV7-2	TRBJ1-5	NA	NA	TGTGCCAGCAGCTTAGAATTTCGAGGACAGTGGCATTTT	CASSLEFRGQWHF
TRBV5-1	TRBJ2-5	NA	NA	TGCGCCAGCAGCCCGCGACCTGGCGGGACCCAGTACTTC	CASSPRPGGTQYF
TRBV2	TRBJ1-3	NA	NA	TGTGCCAGCAATCTCCAAACCGGAAACACCATATATTTT	CASNLQTGNTIYF
TRBV7-2	TRBJ2-1	NA	NA	TGTGCCAGCAGCTTAGCGCTGGTAGGCAATGAGCAGTTCTTC	CASSLALVGNEQFF
TRBV6-4	TRBJ2-2	NA	NA	TGTGCCAGCCGCCAAAACACCGGGGAGCTGTTTTTT	CASRQNTGELFF
TRBV9	TRBJ1-1	once	NA	TGTGCCAGCAGCGTAGAAGCCCTTAACACTGAAGCTTTCTTT	CASSVEALNTEAFF
TRBV11-2	TRBJ1-1	NA	NA	TGTGCCAGCAGCTTAGCGTCGAGAAACACTGAAGCTTTCTTT	CASSLASRNTEAFF
TRBV7-2	TRBJ1-3	NA	NA	TGTGCCAGCAGCTCAAGCCCGGGTCCTGGAAACACCATATATTTT	CASSSSPGPGNTIYF
TRBV5-8	TRBJ2-5	NA	NA	TGTGCCAGCAGCTTGGCCTCAGGGATACAAGAGACCCAGTACTTC	CASSLASGIQETQYF
TRBV28	TRBJ1-5	NA	NA	TGTGCCAGCAGCCTATGGGAACGGGAAACAGGTTATCAGCCCCAGCATTTT	CASSLWERETGYQPQHF
TRBV7-2	TRBJ2-6	few	NA	TGTGCCAGCAGCGCAACAGGGTGGACTGGAGCCAACGTCCTGACTTTC	CASSATGWTGANVLTF
TRBV28	TRBJ1-3	few	NA	TGTGCCAGCAGTTTGGGCAGGGATGGAGGAAACACCATATATTTT	CASSLGRDGGNTIYF
TRBV9	TRBJ2-3	NA	TRBD1	TGTGCCAGCGGTGGGACAGGGACCACAGATACGCAGTATTTT	CASGGTGTTDTQYF
TRBV9	TRBJ2-2	NA	TRBD2	TGTGCCAGCAGCTTAACCGGGACTAGCGTTCGCGGGGAGCTGTTTTTT	CASSLTGTSVRGELFF
TRBV9	TRBJ1-3	NA	NA	TGTGCCAGTGGGAGGGAGGGGAGCTCTGGAAACACCATATATTTT	CASGREGSSGNTIYF